The clone carrying this TCR beta chain was seen just once. The antigen is not known. The sample belongs to a study of shared clonotypes between healthy human individuals. This CDR3 is 17 amino acids long. V shed 0 bases and J shed 0 bases, with 15 bases lying between them. Per germline, CDR1 SGHTA and CDR2 FQGTGA. Libraries were prepared by immunoSEQ multiplex PCR; TCRdb keeps only in-frame clonotypes and omits some of them. The profile shows about 2.1 million clones, 80% to 95% of them singletons. General study findings and limits: It was expected that sequencing depth would affect clonotype sharing among donors. Richness estimates generally favored naive over memory subsets. The study found lower generation probabilities in non-shared clonotypes than in those shared by all four donors.

It was CD45RO-negative cells, positively selected for CCR7, that made up naive CD8 cells, with terminally differentiated effector memory CD45RA+ cells excluded. This chain joins TRBV7-3 and TRBJ2-7, with no clear D. The sample consisted of naive CD8+ T cells from PBMCs. The source of this sequence is a man aged 18 to 30 in good health. Some clones in this sample may be carry-over from other donors' samples. Written as DNA, the CDR3 is TGTGCCAGCAGCTTAACGGGAAAGGGTCTCCACTCCTACGAGCAGTACTTC. This gives the protein CASSLTGKGLHSYEQYF.